These 9 T cell receptor beta chains were sequenced from one sample in a study of blood T cell repertoires in COVID-19 (dated by TCRdb to between 2020 and 2021). The library was generated by the immunoSEQ multiplex PCR assay. The immuneACCESS repertoire file appears here via TCRdb, limited to in-frame rearrangements. These files lack a portion of the clones; in checked studies, under half of the deficit traces to unresolved V genes, and the cause of the others is not known. This sample holds around 60,000 clones; over 75% were observed only once. The ten most abundant clones make up 14% to 15% of the sample. The sequenced material came from peripheral blood. The receptors come from a man at least 80 years old with acute or convalescent COVID-19.

CDR3 DNA: TGTGCCACCAGTCGGGACAGAGAATATAGCAATCAGCCCCAGCATTTT. Translation gives CATSRDREYSNQPQHF. V gene TRBV24-1 combines with J gene TRBJ1-5; TRBD1 matches 7 bases. This CDR3 contains 16 residues. With V trimmed by 6 bases and J by 0 bases, 7 bases remained unmatched. Germline lookup yields CDR1 KGHDR and CDR2 SFDVKD.

This clone was detected only once. The chain carries TRBV18 and TRBJ2-5; TRBD1 agrees at 7 bases. With V trimmed by 1 base and J by 2 bases, 7 bases remained unmatched. The CDR3 runs to 16 residues. The germline V gene has CDR1 KGHSH and CDR2 LQKENI. Here the CDR3 DNA reads TGTGCCAGCTCACCACGAGGGGGCTTAGAACAAGAGACCCAGTACTTC. Its translation: CASSPRGGLEQETQYF.

The V and J genes are TRBV14 and TRBJ2-1, with D maybe TRBD2 (5 bases). Germline V gene lookup returns CDR1 SGHDN and CDR2 FVKESK. This CDR3 comprises 16 residues. V lost 1 base, J lost 5 bases, and 15 bases lay in between. The CDR3 sequence: CASSQGFRGLNNEQFF. Here the CDR3 DNA reads TGTGCCAGCAGCCAAGGTTTTCGGGGTCTCAACAATGAGCAGTTCTTC.

The chain has TRBV4-1 and TRBJ1-5; D is undetermined. V was shortened by 0 bases and J by 5 bases, with 8 bases between the two germline ends. Germline values: CDR1 MGHRA, CDR2 YSYEKL. The CDR3 length is 14 residues. The CDR3 coding sequence is TGCGCCAGCAGCCAAGATAGCCGTTATCAGCCCCAGCATTTT. Protein sequence: CASSQDSRYQPQHF.

The chain couples TRBV24-1 to TRBJ1-5; a possible D gene is TRBD1 (6 bases). V was trimmed by 6 bases and J by 0 bases, leaving 8 bases between them. CDR3 length equals 14 residues. Germline V gene lookup returns CDR1 KGHDR and CDR2 SFDVKD. The CDR3 DNA follows: TGTGCCACCAGTACAGGGACTAGCAATCAGCCCCAGCATTTT. This sequence encodes CATSTGTSNQPQHF.

The V call is TRBV27, the J call TRBJ1-1; tentatively, D is TRBD1 (6 bases). Germline loops: CDR1 MNHEY, CDR2 SMNVEV (reference sequence). The CDR3 contains 14 residues. Deletions cut 3 bases from V and 3 bases from J, with 11 bases between. The CDR3 is CASSLYRADTEAFF. The CDR3 DNA reads TGTGCCAGCAGTTTGTACAGGGCCGACACTGAAGCTTTCTTT.

The V gene is TRBV14, the J gene TRBJ1-2; D is possibly TRBD1 (5 bases). V was pared by 0 bases and J by 8 bases, with 10 bases between. CDR1 SGHDN and CDR2 FVKESK come from the germline V gene. The CDR3 totals 13 residues. The CDR3 is CASSQDRQGGYTF. The CDR3 DNA follows: TGTGCCAGCAGCCAAGATCGGCAGGGAGGCTACACCTTC.

The V gene is TRBV13, the J gene TRBJ1-1, with a weak D call TRBD1 (6 bases). Germline V gene sequence: CDR1 PRHDT, CDR2 FYEKMQ (reference sequence). This CDR3 is built from 15 residues. Between the trimmed V and J ends, which lost 0 bases and 0 bases, there was a span of 8 bases. Written as DNA, the CDR3 is TGTGCCAGCAGCTTAGGTGGACAGATGAACACTGAAGCTTTCTTT. This translates into CASSLGGQMNTEAFF. The variable domain in full, completed from reference TRBV13 and TRBJ1-1, reads AAGVIQSPRHLIKEKRETATLKCYPIPRHDTVYWYQQGPGQDPQFLISFYEKMQSDKGSIPDRFSAQQFSDYHSELNMSSLELGDSALYFCASSLGGQMNTEAFFGQGTRLTVV.

V usage is TRBV27 and J usage is TRBJ2-7; the match to TRBD1 covers 10 bases. The CDR3 is made up of 13 amino acids. Germline assignment: CDR1 MNHEY and CDR2 SMNVEV (reference sequence). Trimming took 6 bases from V and 6 from J; bases not matched to a gene: 5. The CDR3 protein is CASRGTGAVEQYF. CDR3 bases: TGTGCCAGCAGAGGGACAGGGGCAGTCGAGCAGTACTTC.